Below, 5 T cell receptor beta chains from the same sample are listed, as sequenced in a study of blood T cell repertoires in COVID-19. Here immunoSEQ multiplex PCR was the method, and the copy in TCRdb shows in-frame clones only, minus some. The table records around 90,000 clones, roughly 87% of them present only once. The material sequenced was peripheral blood. All receptors come from a male donor with acute or convalescent COVID-19.

The rearrangement joins TRBV5-1 to TRBJ2-1; D not resolved. Trimming pared 8 bases from V and 7 bases from J, leaving 16 bases between. The CDR3 length is 13 residues. CDR1 is SGHRS and CDR2 is YFSETQ in the germline V gene. DNA for the CDR3: TGCGCCAGTAGCAATGGAGCACCGAATGAGCAGTTCTTC. Encoded protein: CASSNGAPNEQFF.

The V call is TRBV3-1 (or the pseudogene TRBV3-2), the J call TRBJ1-6; D is possibly TRBD1 (6 bases). V was cut by 3 bases and J by 9 bases, with 12 bases left in between. There are 14 residues in the CDR3. Germline CDR1 and CDR2: LGHDT and YNNKEL (reference sequence). CDR3 sequence (DNA): TGTGCCAGCAGCCACGACAGGCAGATTTCACCCCTCCACTTT. This translates into CASSHDRQISPLHF.

The chain is built from TRBV4-2 and TRBJ1-6; D is possibly TRBD1 (6 bases). Germline V lookup: CDR1 LGHNA, CDR2 YNFKEQ. V lost 1 base and J 7 bases, leaving 14 bases between the germline ends. The CDR3 is 16 amino acids. CDR3 sequence: CASSQAQGSFNSPLHF. The CDR3, as DNA: TGTGCCAGCAGCCAAGCCCAGGGGAGCTTCAATTCACCCCTCCACTTT.

The genes are TRBV29-1 and TRBJ2-7, with D possibly matching TRBD1 (6 bases). The CDR3 is 13 amino acids. CDR1 is SQVTM and CDR2 is ANQGSEA in the germline V gene. Between the trimmed V and J ends, which lost 3 bases and 1 base, there was a span of 10 bases. CDR3 loop: CSVDLQGSYEQYF. The CDR3 coding sequence is TGCAGCGTTGATTTACAGGGTTCCTACGAGCAGTACTTC.

The chain has TRBV25-1 and TRBJ2-5, with 9 bases identical to TRBD1. The CDR3 length is 15 residues. V trimming: 4 bases; J trimming: 5 bases; junction bases outside the gene matches: 8. Germline CDR1 is MGHDK and CDR2 is SYGVNS. CDR3 sequence (DNA): TGTGCCAGCAGTGCCCCCGGGACAGGGTCGGAGACCCAGTACTTC. Translated: CASSAPGTGSETQYF.